The present T cell receptor beta chain was sequenced within a study of T-cell reconstitution after alpha-beta-depleted transplantation in children. General study points: Recipient T cells and thymic progenitors that survived gave rise to the high TCRbeta diversity observed at day 60 in some patients. Alpha-beta T cells present about two months after transplant were reported to originate from several hundred expanded graft clones.

A library of TCRbeta sequences, prepared with unique molecular identifiers, was generated. TCRdb re-analysed the PCR reads in MiXCR, keeping a single row per CDR3 protein. The data show hundreds of thousands of distinct CDR3 sequences, with 9.5% to 13% seen just once and roughly a quarter held by the top ten. This clonotype occurred many times. What it binds is not known. After removal of 0 bases from V and 8 bases from J, the junction contained 13 bases not matched to a gene. The CDR3 is 18 residues long. This chain uses TRBV12-3 or TRBV12-4 with TRBJ2-1; 10 nucleotides line up with TRBD2. The sequence came from a male patient between 2 and 10 years old who had a stem cell transplant for chronic granulomatous disease, so the T cells may come from the graft donor. Here the sequenced sample was peripheral blood, taken 180 days after TCRalphabeta/CD19-depleted stem cell transplant. The CDR3 sequence is CASSLAGPAGGMYDEQFF. The CDR3, as DNA: TGTGCCAGCAGTTTAGCGGGCCCAGCGGGAGGGATGTACGATGAGCAGTTCTTC.